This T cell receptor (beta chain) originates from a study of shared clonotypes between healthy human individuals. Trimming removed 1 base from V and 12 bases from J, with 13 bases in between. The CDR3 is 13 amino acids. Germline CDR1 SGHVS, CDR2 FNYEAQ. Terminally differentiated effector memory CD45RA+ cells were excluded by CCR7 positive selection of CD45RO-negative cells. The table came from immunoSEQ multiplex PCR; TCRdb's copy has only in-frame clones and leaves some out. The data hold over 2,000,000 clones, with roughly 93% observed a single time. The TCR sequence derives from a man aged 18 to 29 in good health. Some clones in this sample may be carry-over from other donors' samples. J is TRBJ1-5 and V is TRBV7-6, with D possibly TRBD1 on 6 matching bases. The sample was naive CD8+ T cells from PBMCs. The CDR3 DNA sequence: TGTGCCAGCAGCTTAGGTCCGGGGGCCCACCAGCATTTT. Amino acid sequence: CASSLGPGAHQHF.